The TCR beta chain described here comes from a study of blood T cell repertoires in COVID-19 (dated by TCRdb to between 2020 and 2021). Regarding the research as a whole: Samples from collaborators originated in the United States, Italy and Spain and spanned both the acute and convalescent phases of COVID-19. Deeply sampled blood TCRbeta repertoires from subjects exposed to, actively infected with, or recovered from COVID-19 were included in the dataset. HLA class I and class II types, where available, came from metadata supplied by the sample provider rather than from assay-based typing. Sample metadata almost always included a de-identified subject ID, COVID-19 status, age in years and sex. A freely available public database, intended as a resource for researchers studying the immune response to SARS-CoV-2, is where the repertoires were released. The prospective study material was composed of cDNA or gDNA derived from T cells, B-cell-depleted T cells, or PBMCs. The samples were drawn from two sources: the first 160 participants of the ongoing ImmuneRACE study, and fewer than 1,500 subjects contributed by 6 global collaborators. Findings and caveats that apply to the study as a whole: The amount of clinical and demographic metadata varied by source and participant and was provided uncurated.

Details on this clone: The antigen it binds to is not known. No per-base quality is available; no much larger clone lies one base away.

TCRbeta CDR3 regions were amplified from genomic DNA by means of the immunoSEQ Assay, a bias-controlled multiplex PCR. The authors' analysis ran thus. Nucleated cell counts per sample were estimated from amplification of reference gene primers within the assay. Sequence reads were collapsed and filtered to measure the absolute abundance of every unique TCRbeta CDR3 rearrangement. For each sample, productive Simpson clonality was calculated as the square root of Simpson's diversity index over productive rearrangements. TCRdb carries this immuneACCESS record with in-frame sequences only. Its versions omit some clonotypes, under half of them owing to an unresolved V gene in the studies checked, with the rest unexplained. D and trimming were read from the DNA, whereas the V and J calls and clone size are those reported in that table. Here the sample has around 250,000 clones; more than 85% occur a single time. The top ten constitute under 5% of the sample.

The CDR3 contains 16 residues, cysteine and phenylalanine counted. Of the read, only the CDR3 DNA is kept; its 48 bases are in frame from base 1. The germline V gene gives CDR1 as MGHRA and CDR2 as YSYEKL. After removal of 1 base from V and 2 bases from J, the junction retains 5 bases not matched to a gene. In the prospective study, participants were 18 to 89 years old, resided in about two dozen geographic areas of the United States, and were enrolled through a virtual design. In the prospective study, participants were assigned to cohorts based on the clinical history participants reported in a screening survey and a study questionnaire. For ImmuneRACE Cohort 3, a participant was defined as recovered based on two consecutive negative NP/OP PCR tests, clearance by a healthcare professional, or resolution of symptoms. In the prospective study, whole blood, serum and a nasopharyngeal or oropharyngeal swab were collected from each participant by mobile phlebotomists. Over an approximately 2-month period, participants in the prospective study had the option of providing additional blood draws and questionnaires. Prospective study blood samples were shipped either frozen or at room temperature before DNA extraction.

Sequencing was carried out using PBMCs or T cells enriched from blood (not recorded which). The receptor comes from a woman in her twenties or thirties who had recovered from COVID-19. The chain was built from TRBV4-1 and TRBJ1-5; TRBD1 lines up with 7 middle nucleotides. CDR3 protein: CASSQVGGAGNQPQHF. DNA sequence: TGCGCCAGCAGCCAAGTAGGGGGCGCGGGCAATCAGCCCCAGCATTTT.